A selection of T cell receptor beta chains follows, all from one sample in a study of blood T cell repertoires in COVID-19. The method was immunoSEQ multiplex PCR; TCRdb's version includes in-frame clones alone and lacks a portion of them. The repertoire consists of over 90,000 clones, with over 85% occurring once and the leading ten covering more than 15%. The specimen was peripheral blood. These receptors were taken from a woman of 80 years or more in a cohort sampled during active COVID-19. CDR3s leave out the opening cysteine and the closing phenylalanine or tryptophan.

CDR3 length	V gene	J gene	CDR3 protein
13	TRBV7-9	TRBJ1-1	ASSSDREVSTEAF
13	TRBV23-1	TRBJ1-1	ASSHWTGMNTEAF
12	TRBV6-5	TRBJ2-6	ASSFESGANVLT
12	TRBV7-3	TRBJ2-5	ASSPGTYQETQY
11	TRBV5-1	TRBJ2-3	ASSLAGVDTQY
13	TRBV7-9	TRBJ2-5	ASSRSGQRQETQY
13	TRBV18	TRBJ1-4	ASSPRDPTSEKLF
15	TRBV5-1	TRBJ2-1	ASSAGTSGKLYNEQF
11	TRBV19	TRBJ1-5	ASKERGDQPQH
9	TRBV6-2/TRBV6-3	TRBJ2-2	ASSRTGELF
11	TRBV19	TRBJ1-1	ASSMEGITEAF
10	TRBV28	TRBJ1-2	ASSFELYGYT
14	TRBV18	TRBJ1-4	ASSPGQQTTNEKLF
13	TRBV4-2	TRBJ1-4	ASSQEPGGNEKLF
12	TRBV18	TRBJ1-2	ASSPLRVEDGYT
10	TRBV19	TRBJ2-2	ASDRYTGELF
18	TRBV7-2	TRBJ1-2	ASSLAESRRGRGRGYGYT
11	TRBV29-1	TRBJ1-1	SVVGAGGTEAF
12	TRBV4-2	TRBJ2-3	ASSPPARTDTQY
13	TRBV27	TRBJ2-3	ASSSNRQQGDTQY
13	TRBV6-4	TRBJ2-1	ASSEIASGINEQF
14	TRBV3-1/TRBV3-2	TRBJ2-3	ASSQAGTSGVATQY
13	TRBV2	TRBJ1-2	ASSESETGGHGYT
10	TRBV10-3	TRBJ2-7	ASGQAGYEQY
13	TRBV14	TRBJ2-1	ASSQERGNYNEQF
12	TRBV10-3	TRBJ2-7	AISEPTSSYEQY
15	TRBV28	TRBJ2-7	ASSLPRQRDYAYEQY
8	TRBV21-1	TRBJ2-1	ASRRMEQF